This entry lists 20 T cell receptor beta chains sequenced from one sample in a study of shared clonotypes between healthy human individuals. Data came from immunoSEQ multiplex PCR; TCRdb stores just in-frame clones and leaves some out. The table lists millions of clones, more than 80% of them singletons. The sequencing input was naive CD4+ T cells sorted from blood. Subset denoted: CD45RA+ positively selected. These receptors all come from a man younger than 30 in good health.

CDR3 loop: CASSPEDRIGKLFF. Written as DNA, the CDR3 is TGTGCCAGCTCACCGGAGGACCGCATCGGAAAACTGTTTTTT. V is TRBV18 and J is TRBJ1-4, with D unresolved. CDR1 is KGHSH, CDR2 LQKENI, per germline. The CDR3 totals 14 residues. The V and J ends lost 3 bases and 10 bases respectively, with 15 bases between them.

V gene TRBV29-1 combines with J gene TRBJ2-5; perhaps D is TRBD1 or TRBD2 (6 bases each). Trimming cost V 3 bases and J 5 bases, with 13 bases left between them. CDR3 size: 13 residues. Germline V gene sequence: CDR1 SQVTM, CDR2 ANQGSEA. The CDR3: CSVDRGQWETQYF. CDR3 sequence (DNA): TGCAGCGTTGACCGGGGGCAGTGGGAGACCCAGTACTTC.

V gene TRBV10-3 combines with J gene TRBJ1-2, with TRBD1 matching over 9 bases. The ends lost 3 bases at V and 7 bases at J; junction bases unmatched: 9. This CDR3 is 15 amino acids long. Germline V gene sequence: CDR1 ENHRY, CDR2 SYGVKD. The CDR3 coding sequence is TGTGCCATCAGTGATCAAGGGACAGGGATGTTTGGCTACACCTTC. Translation gives CAISDQGTGMFGYTF.

This clone was found once. This chain uses TRBV19 with TRBJ2-7; tentative D call: TRBD2 (5 bases). CDR1 is LNHDA and CDR2 is SQIVND in the germline V gene (reference sequence). CDR3 length: 15 residues. The germline V and J ends were trimmed by 4 bases and 3 bases, with 16 bases remaining between them. The CDR3 loop is CASSSWATTSYEQYF. CDR3 sequence (DNA): TGTGCCAGTAGTAGTTGGGCTACTACTAGCTACGAGCAGTACTTC.

The chain couples TRBV19 to TRBJ1-1, with TRBD1 identical over 8 bases. The J segment lost 6 bases and the V segment lost 3 bases, leaving 6 bases of the junction unmatched. Per the germline V gene, CDR1 is LNHDA and CDR2 is SQIVND (reference sequence). The CDR3 is 14 residues long. The CDR3 nucleotides are TGTGCCAGTAGTATTCAGGGGGCAGTAGCTGAAGCTTTCTTT. Translated, it gives CASSIQGAVAEAFF. Supplemented by reference TRBV19 and TRBJ1-1, the full variable domain reads DGGITQSPKYLFRKEGQNVTLSCEQNLNHDAMYWYRQDPGQGLRLIYYSQIVNDFQKGDIAEGYSVSREKKESFPLTVTSAQKNPTAFYLCASSIQGAVAEAFFGQGTRLTVV.

The rearrangement uses TRBV28 and TRBJ1-2; D is undetermined. The germline V and J ends were trimmed by 7 bases and 1 base, with 10 bases remaining between them. The CDR3 has 13 residues. The V gene's germline CDR1 is MDHEN and CDR2 SYDVKM. DNA of the CDR3: TGTGCCAGCATGAAGAGAATTAACTATGGCTACACCTTC. It translates to CASMKRINYGYTF.

The chain combines TRBV7-2 with TRBJ2-7; the match to TRBD2 covers 13 bases. Trimming removed 1 base from V and 4 bases from J; junction bases left unmatched: 10. CDR3 length: 18 amino acids. The germline gives CDR1 SGHTA, CDR2 FQGNSA. Here the CDR3 DNA reads TGTGCCAGCAGCTTAGAGGCCGGGACTAGCGGGGCGGGGTACGAGCAGTACTTC. This translates into CASSLEAGTSGAGYEQYF.

V is TRBV10-1 and J is TRBJ2-4, with D uncertain. Between the trimmed V and J ends, which lost 0 bases and 1 base, there was a span of 7 bases. CDR1 is WNHNN and CDR2 is SYGVQD in the germline V gene (reference sequence). CDR3 length: 15 amino acids. CDR3 loop: CASSESHGAKNIQYF. CDR3 coding DNA: TGCGCCAGCAGTGAGTCTCACGGGGCCAAAAACATTCAGTACTTC.

The chain couples TRBV2 to TRBJ1-1; D call uncertain. V was clipped by 4 bases and J by 1 base, with 7 bases between them. Per the germline V gene, CDR1 is SNHLY and CDR2 is FYNNEI. CDR3 size: 13 residues. The CDR3 here is CASSAWGNTEAFF. DNA of the CDR3: TGTGCCAGCAGTGCGTGGGGGAACACTGAAGCTTTCTTT.

The V gene is TRBV14, the J gene TRBJ1-1; 8 bases align to TRBD1. V gave up 0 bases and J gave up 7 bases; unmatched junction bases: 4. Germline V gene lookup returns CDR1 SGHDN and CDR2 FVKESK. The CDR3 extends over 14 amino acids. The CDR3 spells CASSQEQGVGEAFF. DNA of the CDR3: TGTGCCAGCAGCCAAGAACAGGGGGTAGGTGAAGCTTTCTTT. Full variable domain (outside the CDR3, taken from reference TRBV14 and TRBJ1-1): EAGVTQFPSHSVIEKGQTVTLRCDPISGHDNLYWYRRVMGKEIKFLLHFVKESKQDESGMPNNRFLAERTGGTYSTLKVQPAELEDSGVYFCASSQEQGVGEAFFGQGTRLTVV.

The chain carries TRBV2 and TRBJ1-3, with a tentative D call TRBD1 (5 bases). This CDR3 has 14 residues. V dropped 8 bases and J dropped 4 bases, with 15 bases sitting between them. CDR1 SNHLY and CDR2 FYNNEI come from the germline V gene. The CDR3, as DNA: TGTGCCAGCTCCCAACAGGCTGCCGGAAACACCATATATTTT. This codes for CASSQQAAGNTIYF.

The chain combines TRBV29-1 with TRBJ1-2; D is uncertain. The germline V gene encodes CDR1 SQVTM and CDR2 ANQGSEA. CDR3 length: 12 residues. Trimming took off 4 bases at V and 0 bases at J, with 6 bases between the two ends. DNA of the CDR3: TGCAGCGTTGGGAAGTCTAACTATGGCTACACCTTC. Translating gives CSVGKSNYGYTF. Based on the CDR3 plus reference TRBV29-1 and TRBJ1-2, the full variable domain is SAVISQKPSRDICQRGTSLTIQCQVDSQVTMMFWYRQQPGQSLTLIATANQGSEATYESGFVIDKFPISRPNLTFSTLTVSNMSPEDSSIYLCSVGKSNYGYTFGSGTRLTVV.

The chain uses TRBV18 and TRBJ2-3, with D maybe TRBD2 (7 bases). Deletions cut 2 bases from V and 2 bases from J, with 14 bases between. This CDR3 is built from 16 residues. Germline V gives CDR1 KGHSH, CDR2 LQKENI. The CDR3 DNA sequence: TGTGCCAGCTCACCATGGGGGGGCGGCTCCACAGATACGCAGTATTTT. This gives the protein CASSPWGGGSTDTQYF. The whole variable domain, filled in from reference TRBV18 and TRBJ2-3, reads NAGVMQNPRHLVRRRGQEARLRCSPMKGHSHVYWYRQLPEEGLKFMVYLQKENIIDESGMPKERFSAEFPKEGPSILRIQQVVRGDSAAYFCASSPWGGGSTDTQYFGPGTRLTVL.

This chain connects TRBV18 to TRBJ2-7; TRBD2 matches at 12 bases. CDR1 is KGHSH and CDR2 is LQKENI in the germline V gene. After removal of 2 bases from V and 5 bases from J, the junction contained 7 bases not matched to a gene. CDR3 length: 16 residues. CDR3 in amino acids: CASSPKRLAGVHEQYF. The CDR3 region has the DNA TGTGCCAGCTCACCAAAGCGACTAGCGGGGGTCCACGAGCAGTACTTC.

The V call is TRBV28, the J call TRBJ1-1; D is unclear. From germline, CDR1 is MDHEN and CDR2 SYDVKM. CDR3 length equals 14 residues. V lost 10 bases to trimming and J lost 1 base, with 16 bases between them. The CDR3 here is CATKWPYPNTEAFF. In nucleotides, the CDR3 is TGTGCCACCAAGTGGCCCTATCCGAACACTGAAGCTTTCTTT.

This chain uses TRBV6-5 with TRBJ2-2, with a possible D match to TRBD2 (7 bases). The CDR3 has 15 amino acids. V was cut by 6 bases and J by 1 base, with 12 bases left in between. Germline V gene data show CDR1 as MNHEY and CDR2 as SVGAGI. The CDR3 DNA follows: TGTGCCAGCAGGCCCGGGGGGCAGAACACCGGGGAGCTGTTTTTT. Translated: CASRPGGQNTGELFF.

This rearrangement joins TRBV9 to TRBJ1-6; 9 nucleotides match TRBD1. With V trimmed by 4 bases and J by 5 bases, 4 bases remained unmatched. The CDR3 spans 15 residues. From germline, CDR1 is SGDLS and CDR2 YYNGEE. CDR3 sequence reads: CASSPRDRDNSPLHF. CDR3 bases: TGTGCCAGCAGCCCCCGGGACAGGGATAATTCACCCCTCCACTTT.

The rearrangement uses TRBV9 and TRBJ1-1; D is ambiguous. Germline-derived CDR1 and CDR2 are SGDLS and YYNGEE. This CDR3 has 14 residues. Trimming removed 0 bases from V and 6 bases from J, with 12 bases in between. The CDR3: CASSVGFLVAEAFF. CDR3 DNA: TGTGCCAGCAGCGTAGGATTCTTGGTGGCTGAAGCTTTCTTT.

The V gene is TRBV2, the J gene TRBJ1-4, with D possibly being TRBD1 (6 bases). The V end was cut by 6 bases, the J end by 6 bases, with 11 bases between. This CDR3 contains 13 residues. Per the germline V gene, CDR1 is SNHLY and CDR2 is FYNNEI. In DNA form, the CDR3 reads TGTGCCAGCAGCAGAAACAGGGATGAAAAACTGTTTTTT. Amino acids: CASSRNRDEKLFF.

This clone was observed once. The rearrangement joins TRBV28 to TRBJ1-4; tentatively, D is TRBD1 (6 bases). Per the germline V gene, CDR1 is MDHEN and CDR2 is SYDVKM. Deletions cut 6 bases from V and 6 bases from J, with 17 bases between. The CDR3 has 15 amino acids. The CDR3 loop reads CASSRGGSGDEKLFF. The CDR3, as DNA: TGTGCCAGCAGCCGGGGGGGATCAGGGGATGAAAAACTGTTTTTT.